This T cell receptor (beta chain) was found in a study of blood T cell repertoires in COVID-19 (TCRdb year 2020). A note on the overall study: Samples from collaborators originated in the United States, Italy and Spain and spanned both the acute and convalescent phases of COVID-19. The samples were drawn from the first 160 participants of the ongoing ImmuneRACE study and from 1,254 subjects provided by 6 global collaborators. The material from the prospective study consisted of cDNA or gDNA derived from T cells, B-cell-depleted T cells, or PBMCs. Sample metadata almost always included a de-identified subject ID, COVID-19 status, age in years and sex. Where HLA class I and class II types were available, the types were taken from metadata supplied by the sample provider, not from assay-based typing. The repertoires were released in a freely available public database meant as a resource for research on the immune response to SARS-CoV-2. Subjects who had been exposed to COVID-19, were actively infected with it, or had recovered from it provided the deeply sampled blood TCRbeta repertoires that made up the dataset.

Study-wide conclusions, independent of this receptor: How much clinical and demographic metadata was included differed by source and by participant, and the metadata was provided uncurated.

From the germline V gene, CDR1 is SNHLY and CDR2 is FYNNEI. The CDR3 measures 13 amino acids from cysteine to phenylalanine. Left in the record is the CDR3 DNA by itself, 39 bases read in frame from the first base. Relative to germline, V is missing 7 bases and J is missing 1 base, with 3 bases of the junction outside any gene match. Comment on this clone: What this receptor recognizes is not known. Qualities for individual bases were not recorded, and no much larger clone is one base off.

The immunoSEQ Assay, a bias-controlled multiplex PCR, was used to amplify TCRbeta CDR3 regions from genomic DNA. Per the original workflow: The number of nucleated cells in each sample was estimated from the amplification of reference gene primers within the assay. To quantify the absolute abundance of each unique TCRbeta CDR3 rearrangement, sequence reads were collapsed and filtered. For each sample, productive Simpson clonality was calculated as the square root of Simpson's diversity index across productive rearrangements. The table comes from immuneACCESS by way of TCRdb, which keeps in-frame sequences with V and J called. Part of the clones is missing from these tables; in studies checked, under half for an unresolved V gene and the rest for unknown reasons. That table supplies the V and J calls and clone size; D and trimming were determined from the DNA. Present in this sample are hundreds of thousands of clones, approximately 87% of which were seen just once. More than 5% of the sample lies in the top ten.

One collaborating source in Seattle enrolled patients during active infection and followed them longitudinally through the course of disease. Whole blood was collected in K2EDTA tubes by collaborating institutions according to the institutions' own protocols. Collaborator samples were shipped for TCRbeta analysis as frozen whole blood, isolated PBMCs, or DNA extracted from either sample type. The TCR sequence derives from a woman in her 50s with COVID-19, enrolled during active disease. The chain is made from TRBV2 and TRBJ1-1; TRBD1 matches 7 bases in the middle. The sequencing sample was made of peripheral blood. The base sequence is TGTGCCAGCAAGGGACAGCAGAACACTGAAGCTTTCTTT. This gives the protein CASKGQQNTEAFF. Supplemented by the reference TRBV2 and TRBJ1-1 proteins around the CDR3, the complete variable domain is EPEVTQTPSHQVTQMGQEVILRCVPISNHLYFYWYRQILGQKVEFLVSFYNNEISEKSEIFDDQFSVERPDGSNFTLKIRSTKLEDSAMYFCASKGQQNTEAFFGQGTRLTVV.